This T cell receptor beta chain is drawn from a study of graft-versus-host responses after intestinal transplantation (dated by TCRdb to the early 2020s). Describing the broader study: The transplants that recipients received were multivisceral, liver-intestinal, or isolated intestinal. Anti-thymocyte globulin induction was given to all recipients, followed by maintenance tacrolimus and steroids for 2 to 4 years. Bulk TCR-beta CDR3 sequencing was used to track graft-versus-host and host-versus-graft alloreactive T cell clones in the graft, circulation and bone marrow after intestinal transplantation. To identify alloreactive clones, pre-transplant mixed lymphocyte reaction products were sequenced and then compared with unstimulated pre-transplant donor and recipient T cells. A cohort of about 25 intestinal transplant recipients, including one retransplant, was enrolled, and a few patients lacking pretransplant specimens were excluded. Donor T cell macrochimerism was defined as a peak of at least 4% donor T cells among recipient peripheral blood mononuclear cells. Rather than going through the commercial service, samples from a few later patients were sequenced in-house on an Illumina MiSeq and processed with MiXCR. On the study overall, not on this receptor specifically: High GvH to HvG T cell clonal ratios were observed in the allografts of patients with donor T cell macrochimerism. The conclusions were limited by the relatively low number and heterogeneity of the intestinal transplant patients. Early after transplant, peak levels of circulating GvH clones were found to be associated with declines in HvG clones. GvH clones were found in recipient bone marrow, and some of the GvH clones appeared earlier in ileal mucosa or blood, which is consistent with an intestinal mucosal origin.

The sample holds one count of this clone. Its antigen is unknown. Base qualities are not at hand, and no much larger clone is one base apart. The library was obtained by the immunoSEQ multiplex PCR assay. For most patients, genomic DNA was isolated using the Qiagen DNeasy Blood and Tissue Kit and was shipped frozen to Adaptive Biotechnologies for TCR sequencing. For most patients, high-throughput TCR-beta CDR3 sequencing of genomic DNA was performed by Adaptive Biotechnologies. In the source study's methods: Adaptive's ImmunoSEQ software was the source of the TCR sequencing data for roughly 19 patients, while a few other patients were processed with MiXCR and VDJtools. CD4 versus CD8 sorting errors were corrected by removing sequences found in both subsets at a frequency ratio below 5:1. CDR3 nucleotide sequences shared between donor and recipient were removed because the origin of such sequences could not be assigned. Alloreactive clones required at least 2-fold expansion over unstimulated cells and minimum CFSE-low frequency of 0.002% (template counts) or 0.001% (read counts). Clones detected in sequenced pre-transplant spleen, lymph node, or MLR CFSE-low populations of the donor or recipient were defined as mappable. The cumulative frequency of alloreactive clones was calculated as a percentage of all sequences, weighted by copy number. The table was pulled from immuneACCESS by TCRdb, which kept in-frame rearrangements only. Such tables lose some clones; where checked, under half of the loss comes from unresolved V genes, and the rest has no known cause. V and J calls and clone size are as listed in that table; D and trimming were resolved from the DNA. For this sample the table gives roughly 110,000 clones, of which approximately 90% were detected only once. The ten largest account for roughly 0.71% of the sample.

Read against the paper, the sample's time point label means: cells obtained before transplantation from donor or recipient. CD3+CD4+ and CD3+CD8+ populations were FACS-sorted from unstimulated pre-transplant donor and recipient cells taken from spleen or lymph nodes. V loses 0 bases of germline sequence and J loses 1 base, and the interval between the two ends is 7 bases. The CDR3 covers 14 residues, taking in both the cysteine and the phenylalanine. Only the CDR3 DNA is retained, 42 bases long and in frame from the first base. The germline V gene supplies CDR1 SGHRS and CDR2 YFSETQ. This specimen consisted of unstimulated CD4+ T cells sorted from spleen or lymph node cells, obtained before transplant. The receptor comes from a human donor who was the organ donor for an intestinal transplant. The chain joins TRBV5-1 to TRBJ2-5; the D gene cannot be resolved reliably. The DNA is TGCGCCAGCAGCTTGGGGCAGGCCCAAGAGACCCAGTACTTC. It is translated as CASSLGQAQETQYF.